A single sample gave rise to the 29 T cell receptor beta chains below, sequenced in a study of blood T cell repertoires in COVID-19. Some clones are missing from TCRdb's copy, which holds only in-frame ones; the method was immunoSEQ multiplex PCR. The profile covers around 200,000 clones, with 70% to 90% appearing a single time and approximately 0.77% taken by the ten largest. The material sequenced was PBMCs or T cells enriched from blood (not recorded which). The source is a young woman who had recovered from COVID-19.

The chain uses TRBV1 and TRBJ2-1; the tabulated D call, TRBD2, remains unverified against the DNA. TRBV1 is marked as a pseudogene. There are 20 residues in the CDR3. The CDR3 DNA is TGCACCAGCAGCCTTAGATCCCCGGGGGAGATGCCGCGGTCCTACAATGAGCAGTTCTTC. Protein: CTSSLRSPGEMPRSYNEQFF.

The rearrangement joins TRBV29-1 to TRBJ2-6; the D gene is possibly TRBD2 (6 bases). Germline-derived CDR1 and CDR2 are SQVTM and ANQGSEA. The CDR3 extends over 16 amino acids. V dropped 1 base and J dropped 0 bases, with 10 bases sitting between them. In DNA, the CDR3 is TGCAGCGTTGAAGGCGGGGCGGACTCTGGGGCCAACGTCCTGACTTTC. Its protein product is CSVEGGADSGANVLTF.

This clone was counted between two and nine times. This rearrangement joins TRBV4-2 to TRBJ2-1; 7 bases align to TRBD2. CDR1 is LGHNA, CDR2 YNFKEQ, per germline. Trimming took 0 bases from V and 5 from J; bases not matched to a gene: 16. This CDR3 is 19 amino acids long. The CDR3 sequence is CASSQEWLAVREQHNEQFF. DNA of the CDR3: TGTGCCAGCAGCCAAGAATGGCTAGCGGTTAGGGAGCAACACAATGAGCAGTTCTTC.

This chain links TRBV15 with TRBJ1-1; 7 bases match TRBD1. Per the germline V gene, CDR1 is LNHNV and CDR2 is YYDKDF (reference sequence). V lost 2 bases, J lost 4 bases, and 7 bases stayed unmatched. This CDR3 is built from 15 residues. Here the CDR3 DNA reads TGTGCCACCAGCAGATACAGGGGTCCCACCACTGAAGCTTTCTTT. Its protein is CATSRYRGPTTEAFF.

The chain recombines TRBV28 with TRBJ1-1; 7 positions match TRBD1. Per germline, CDR1 MDHEN and CDR2 SYDVKM. The CDR3 runs to 15 residues. Germline trimming cut 4 bases from V and 1 base from J; bases unmatched to any gene: 6. Here the CDR3 DNA reads TGTGCCAGCAGTTCTCAGCGACAGGGGAACACTGAAGCTTTCTTT. Translated: CASSSQRQGNTEAFF.

The chain links TRBV27 to TRBJ1-5; possible D gene TRBD1, 5 bases. Germline V lookup: CDR1 MNHEY, CDR2 SMNVEV (reference sequence). Trimming removed 3 bases at V and 2 bases at J, with 17 bases between. The CDR3 has 17 amino acids. CDR3 protein: CASSFLSPDIGNQPQHF. CDR3 bases: TGTGCCAGCAGTTTCCTTTCTCCGGACATCGGCAATCAGCCCCAGCATTTT.

V gene TRBV18 combines with J gene TRBJ1-6; 8 positions agree with TRBD1. CDR3 length: 17 residues. V dropped 4 bases and J dropped 10; count of bases not matched to a gene: 15. Germline V lookup: CDR1 KGHSH, CDR2 LQKENI. DNA of the CDR3: TGTGCCAGCTCACAACTCGGGTTTCAGGGGGCAAGCTCACCCCTCCACTTT. It specifies CASSQLGFQGASSPLHF.

This chain links TRBV7-2 with TRBJ2-2; unclear D gene. Trimming removed 1 base at V and 9 bases at J, with 15 bases between. CDR3 length equals 15 residues. The germline V gene encodes CDR1 SGHTA and CDR2 FQGNSA. CDR3 protein: CASSLVGSLQRELFF. The CDR3 DNA is TGTGCCAGCAGCTTAGTGGGCTCGCTTCAGAGGGAGCTGTTTTTT.

The chain couples TRBV5-1 to TRBJ2-7; D might be TRBD2 (5 bases). Trimming shortened V by 3 bases and J by 1 base, and 11 bases separated the two germline ends. Per germline, CDR1 SGHRS and CDR2 YFSETQ. This CDR3 has 14 amino acids. CDR3 sequence (DNA): TGCGCCAGCAGCTATGGTGGGAGTTCCTACGAGCAGTACTTC. This gives the protein CASSYGGSSYEQYF.

The CDR3 nucleotides are TGCAGCATTGCCGGCACCGGACTAGCGGGAGGCCCTACAGAGACCCAGTACTTC. Amino acid sequence: CSIAGTGLAGGPTETQYF. The chain employs TRBV29-1 and TRBJ2-5; 14 positions agree with TRBD2. There are 18 residues in the CDR3. Germline assignment: CDR1 SQVTM and CDR2 ANQGSEA. V shed 8 bases, J shed 4 bases, and the junction held 18 bases outside the gene matches.

The chain uses TRBV7-2 and TRBJ2-2; 7 nucleotides match TRBD1. The CDR3 spans 15 residues. After removal of 5 bases from V and 5 bases from J, the junction contained 8 bases not matched to a gene. The germline V gene has CDR1 SGHTA and CDR2 FQGNSA. CDR3 loop: CASSLRTGFTGELFF. In DNA form, the CDR3 reads TGTGCCAGCAGCCTTAGGACAGGTTTTACCGGGGAGCTGTTTTTT.

This clone was seen a single time. This rearrangement joins TRBV6-2 or TRBV6-3 to TRBJ1-2; maybe TRBD1 (6 bases). This CDR3 is built from 14 residues. Germline CDR1 MNHEY, CDR2 SVGEGT. Trimming shortened V by 6 bases and J by 5 bases, and 16 bases separated the two germline ends. CDR3 coding DNA: TGTGCCAGCAGCCGACAGGCCACCTCTTATGGCTACACCTTC. It specifies CASSRQATSYGYTF.

The chain couples TRBV9 to TRBJ2-7; a possible D gene is TRBD2 (6 bases). V lost 0 bases to trimming and J lost 7 bases, with 17 bases between them. This CDR3 is built from 15 residues. Germline V lookup: CDR1 SGDLS, CDR2 YYNGEE. CDR3 bases: TGTGCCAGCAGCGTAGGTGCGGGGACCCCCGGGGAGCAGTACTTC. Protein product: CASSVGAGTPGEQYF.

The chain has TRBV7-9 and TRBJ2-1; D unclear. The CDR3 is made up of 13 amino acids. V dropped 5 bases and J dropped 10 bases, with 15 bases sitting between them. CDR1 is SEHNR, CDR2 FQNEAQ, per germline (reference sequence). CDR3 region: CASSRGWLWEQFF. The CDR3 DNA reads TGTGCCAGCAGCCGCGGCTGGCTGTGGGAGCAGTTCTTC. Drawing the rest from reference TRBV7-9 and TRBJ2-1, the complete variable domain is DTGVSQNPRHKITKRGQNVTFRCDPISEHNRLYWYRQTLGQGPEFLTYFQNEAQLEKSRLLSDRFSAERPKGSFSTLEIQRTEQGDSAMYLCASSRGWLWEQFFGPGTRLTVL.

V usage is TRBV2 and J usage is TRBJ1-6; perhaps TRBD1 as D (6 bases). Looked up from germline, CDR1 is SNHLY and CDR2 is FYNNEI. The CDR3 loop spans 14 amino acids. Trimming took off 7 bases at V and 4 bases at J, with 11 bases between the two ends. The CDR3 DNA sequence: TGTGCCAGCACCAAGGGGGTATATAATTCACCCCTCCACTTT. The encoded protein is CASTKGVYNSPLHF.

The chain uses TRBV9 and TRBJ1-2; 8 bases map to TRBD1. The CDR3 sequence is 14 residues long. V lost 4 bases and J lost 4; bases outside the gene matches: 6. Germline-derived CDR1 and CDR2 are SGDLS and YYNGEE. The CDR3 sequence is CASSRTGRFYGYTF. DNA for the CDR3: TGTGCCAGCAGCCGGACAGGGCGTTTCTATGGCTACACCTTC.

A single count supports this clone. The junction departs from germline at one end; a sequencing error may be responsible. The J gene is TRBJ2-7, the V gene TRBV27; the match to TRBD2 covers 13 bases. Germline CDR1 MNHEY, CDR2 SMNVEV (reference sequence). This CDR3 region has 18 residues. The CDR3 region has the DNA TGTGCCAACAGTTTACCCGGGACTAGCGGGATGAGTTCCTACGAGCAGTACTTC. The encoded protein is CANSLPGTSGMSSYEQYF.

This rearrangement joins TRBV4-1 to TRBJ1-2, with 7 bases that match TRBD1. CDR3 length: 14 amino acids. Germline V lookup: CDR1 MGHRA, CDR2 YSYEKL. J was trimmed by 4 bases and V by 0 bases; bases with no gene match: 2. DNA of the CDR3: TGCGCCAGCAGCCAAGATAGGGACAGCTATGGCTACACCTTC. Its translation: CASSQDRDSYGYTF.

V and J are TRBV19 and TRBJ2-5, with 12 bases aligning to TRBD2. The CDR3 length is 16 residues. V was clipped by 5 bases and J by 2 bases; unmatched bases: 6. Germline CDR1 is LNHDA and CDR2 is SQIVND (reference sequence). This chain's CDR3 is CASSPRTSGEQETQYF. The CDR3 bases are TGTGCCAGTAGTCCAAGGACTAGCGGGGAACAAGAGACCCAGTACTTC.

Regarding this clone: The sample contains more than one DNA sequence encoding this CDR3. V gene TRBV27 combines with J gene TRBJ1-5; the match to TRBD1 covers 7 bases. V lost 5 bases, J lost 7 bases, and 8 bases stayed unmatched. CDR3 length: 14 amino acids. CDR1 is MNHEY and CDR2 is SMNVEV in the germline V gene (reference sequence). DNA of the CDR3: TGTGCCAGCAGTCTTACAGGGGTTGGGCAGCCCCAGCATTTT. The encoded protein is CASSLTGVGQPQHF.

The chain has TRBV4-2 and TRBJ2-7; TRBD2 agrees at 13 bases. Germline V gene sequence: CDR1 LGHNA, CDR2 YNFKEQ. This CDR3 is 17 amino acids long. Germline trimming cut 4 bases from V and 0 bases from J; bases unmatched to any gene: 6. CDR3 nucleotides: TGTGCCAGCAGCCCCGGACTAGCGGGAGCTGTCTCCTACGAGCAGTACTTC. It is translated as CASSPGLAGAVSYEQYF.

This chain uses TRBV5-1 with TRBJ1-2; D is perhaps TRBD1 (5 bases). Germline V gene lookup returns CDR1 SGHRS and CDR2 YFSETQ. CDR3 length: 14 residues. Trimming took off 0 bases at V and 7 bases at J, with 13 bases between the two ends. For the CDR3, the DNA is TGCGCCAGCAGCTTGGGACAGACCCAAAGTGGCTACACCTTC. This encodes CASSLGQTQSGYTF.

This rearrangement joins TRBV15 to TRBJ1-5; 9 nucleotides line up with TRBD1. The ends lost 2 bases at V and 8 bases at J; junction bases unmatched: 13. The CDR3 sequence is 17 residues long. The V gene's germline CDR1 is LNHNV and CDR2 YYDKDF (reference sequence). Written as DNA, the CDR3 is TGTGCCACCAGCAGACGGACGCTACAGGGGGCGGCTAAGCCCCAGCATTTT. Its translation is CATSRRTLQGAAKPQHF.

This chain joins TRBV30 and TRBJ1-2; 9 positions agree with TRBD1. Germline CDR1 and CDR2: GTSNPN and SVGIG (reference sequence). J gave up 7 bases and V 3 bases, and 3 bases lay outside the gene matches. The CDR3 spans 12 residues. Written as DNA, the CDR3 is TGTGCCTGGAGGGACAGGGGTGTTGGCTACACCTTC. Translated, it gives CAWRDRGVGYTF.

As regards this clone: The junction shows a germline mismatch at one end, possibly a read error. The rearrangement links TRBV29-1 to TRBJ2-5; D might be TRBD2 (6 bases). The CDR3 is 18 amino acids. Germline-derived CDR1 and CDR2 are SQVTM and ANQGSEA. CDR3 DNA sequence: TGCAGCGTTGAAGACCCGCGGAGGGATTTTGGGGCCCAAAAGACCCAGTACTTC. This encodes CSVEDPRRDFGAQKTQYF.

This clone came up once. The rearrangement uses TRBV7-2 and TRBJ1-1, with a possible D match to TRBD1 (6 bases). Germline V gene lookup returns CDR1 SGHTA and CDR2 FQGNSA. The CDR3 contains 14 residues. Trimming shortened V by 5 bases and J by 8 bases, and 18 bases separated the two germline ends. The CDR3: CASSTPKWTAEAFF. The CDR3 coding sequence is TGTGCCAGCAGCACACCGAAATGGACAGCCGAAGCTTTCTTT. The full variable domain, rest sourced from reference TRBV7-2 and TRBJ1-1, is GAGVSQSPSNKVTEKGKDVELRCDPISGHTALYWYRQSLGQGLEFLIYFQGNSAPDKSGLPSDRFSAERTGGSVSTLTIQRTQQEDSAVYLCASSTPKWTAEAFFGQGTRLTVV.

The V gene is TRBV7-2, the J gene TRBJ2-7; 10 nucleotides match TRBD2. V lost 4 bases and J lost 6; bases outside the gene matches: 9. Looked up from germline, CDR1 is SGHTA and CDR2 is FQGNSA. The length of the CDR3 is 15 residues. The CDR3 DNA reads as TGTGCCAGCAGCTGGGCCACTAGCGGGATTGGCGAGCAGTACTTC. Translation: CASSWATSGIGEQYF.

The chain has TRBV4-1 and TRBJ2-4; TRBD1 is a possible D gene (6 bases). This CDR3 region has 14 residues. Per germline, CDR1 MGHRA and CDR2 YSYEKL. V was shortened by 3 bases and J by 8 bases, with 14 bases between the two germline ends. This chain's CDR3 is CASSQERQADIQYF. CDR3 sequence (DNA): TGCGCCAGCAGCCAGGAGAGACAGGCGGACATTCAGTACTTC.

V is TRBV15 and J is TRBJ2-1; no firm D call. The V gene's germline CDR1 is LNHNV and CDR2 YYDKDF (reference sequence). This CDR3 is 16 amino acids long. The V and J ends lost 1 base and 0 bases respectively, with 10 bases between them. The CDR3 is CATSRVYGDSYNEQFF. The CDR3 DNA follows: TGTGCCACCAGCAGAGTATACGGAGACTCCTACAATGAGCAGTTCTTC.